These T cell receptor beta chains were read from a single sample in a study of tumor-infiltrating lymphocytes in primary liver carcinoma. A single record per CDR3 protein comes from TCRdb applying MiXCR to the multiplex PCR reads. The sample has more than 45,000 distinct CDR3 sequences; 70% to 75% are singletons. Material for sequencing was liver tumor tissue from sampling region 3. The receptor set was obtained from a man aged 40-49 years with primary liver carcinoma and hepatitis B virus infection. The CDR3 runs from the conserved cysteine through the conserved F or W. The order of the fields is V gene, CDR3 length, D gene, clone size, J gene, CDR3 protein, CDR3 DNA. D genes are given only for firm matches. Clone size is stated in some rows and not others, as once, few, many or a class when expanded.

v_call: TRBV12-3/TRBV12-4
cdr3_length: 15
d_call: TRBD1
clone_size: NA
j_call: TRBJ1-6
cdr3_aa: CASSSTTGHNSPLHF
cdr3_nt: TGTGCCAGCAGCTCCACGACAGGGCATAACTCACCCCTCCACTTT

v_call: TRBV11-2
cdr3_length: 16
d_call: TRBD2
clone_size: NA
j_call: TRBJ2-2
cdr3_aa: CVSSLWTSGGTGELFF
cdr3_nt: TGTGTCAGCAGTCTCTGGACTAGCGGCGGCACCGGGGAGCTGTTTTTT

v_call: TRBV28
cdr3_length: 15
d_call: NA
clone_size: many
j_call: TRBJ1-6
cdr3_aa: CASSLFGGRGFTLHF
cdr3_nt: TGTGCCAGCAGTTTATTCGGCGGGAGAGGGTTCACCCTCCACTTT

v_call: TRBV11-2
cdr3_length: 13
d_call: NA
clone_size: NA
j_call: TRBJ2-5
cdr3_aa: CAGSIAQAETHYF
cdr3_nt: TGTGCCGGCAGCATAGCGCAGGCTGAGACCCATTACTTC

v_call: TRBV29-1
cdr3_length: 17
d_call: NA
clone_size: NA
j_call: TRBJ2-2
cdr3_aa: CNVLGLLGTANTGELFF
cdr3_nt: TGCAACGTCCTTGGCCTCCTCGGGACGGCGAACACCGGGGAGCTGTTTTTT

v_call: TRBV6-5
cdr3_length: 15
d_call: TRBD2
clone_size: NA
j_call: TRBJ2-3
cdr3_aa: CASSSGTSGRNTQYF
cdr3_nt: TGTGCCAGCAGCTCCGGGACTAGCGGCCGAAATACGCAGTATTTT

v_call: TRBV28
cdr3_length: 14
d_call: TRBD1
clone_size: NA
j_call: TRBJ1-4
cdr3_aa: CASSLQGVNEELLF
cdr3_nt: TGTGCCAGCAGTTTACAGGGGGTTAATGAAGAACTGCTTTTT

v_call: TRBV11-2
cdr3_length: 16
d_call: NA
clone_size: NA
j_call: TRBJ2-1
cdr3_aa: CASSLDIVLAMGEQFF
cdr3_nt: TGTGCCAGCAGCCTAGATATCGTACTAGCCATGGGTGAGCAGTTCTTC

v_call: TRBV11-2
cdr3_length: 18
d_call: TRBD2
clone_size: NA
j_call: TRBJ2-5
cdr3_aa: CASSLPPGLAAYQEIQYF
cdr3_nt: TGTGCCAGCAGCTTACCTCCTGGACTAGCGGCGTACCAGGAGATCCAGTACTTC

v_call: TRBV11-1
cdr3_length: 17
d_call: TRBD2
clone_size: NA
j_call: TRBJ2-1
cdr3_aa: CASNLGLAGEVNNEQFF
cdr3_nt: TGTGCCAGCAACCTGGGACTAGCGGGAGAAGTTAACAATGAGCAATTCTTC

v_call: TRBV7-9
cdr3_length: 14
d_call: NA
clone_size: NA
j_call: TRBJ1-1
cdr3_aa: CASSRETAITVAFF
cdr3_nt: TGTGCCAGCAGCCGTGAGACGGCAATCACTGTAGCCTTCTTT

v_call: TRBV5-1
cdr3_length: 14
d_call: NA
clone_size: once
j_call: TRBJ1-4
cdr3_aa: CASSPEDVDEKLFF
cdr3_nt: TGCGCCAGCAGCCCAGAGGATGTCGATGAGAAACTGTTTTTT

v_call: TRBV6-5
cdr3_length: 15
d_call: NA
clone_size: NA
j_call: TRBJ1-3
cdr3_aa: CASSFRASSGSTIYF
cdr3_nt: TGTGCCAGTAGTTTCAGGGCCAGCTCTGGAAGCACCATATATTTT

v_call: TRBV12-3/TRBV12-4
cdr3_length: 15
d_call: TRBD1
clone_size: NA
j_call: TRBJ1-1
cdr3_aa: CAGRRDRRMNTEAFF
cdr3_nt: TGTGCCGGCAGGAGGGACAGGAGAATGAACACTGAAGCTTTCTTT